The 29 T cell receptor beta chains below come from one sample, sequenced in a study of shared clonotypes between healthy human individuals. Profiled with immunoSEQ multiplex PCR; TCRdb holds only in-frame clones, not every one. The table has millions of clones, about 95% seen once. Terminally differentiated effector memory CD45RA+ cells were excluded by CCR7 positive selection of CD45RO-negative cells. The material sequenced was naive CD8+ T cells sorted from blood. These receptors came from a man between 18 and 35 years old in good health.

In the case of this clone: This sample includes further DNA sequences coding for the same CDR3. This sequence joins TRBV30 and TRBJ2-7; D not certain. The germline V gene encodes CDR1 GTSNPN and CDR2 SVGIG (reference sequence). Trimming pared 0 bases from V and 5 bases from J, leaving 8 bases between. The CDR3 contains 12 residues. CDR3 region: CAWSVLGDEQYF. The CDR3 DNA is TGTGCCTGGAGTGTTCTGGGTGACGAGCAGTACTTC.

The chain combines TRBV10-3 with TRBJ2-7; the D call may be TRBD1 or TRBD2 (5 bases each). Germline CDR1 and CDR2: ENHRY and SYGVKD. Trimming removed 4 bases from V and 4 bases from J, with 17 bases in between. The CDR3 covers 15 residues. CDR3 loop: CAISGLLGDGYEQYF. For the CDR3, the DNA is TGTGCCATCAGTGGGTTGTTAGGGGACGGGTACGAGCAGTACTTC.

In regard to this clone: The sample contains more than one DNA sequence encoding this CDR3. The V gene is TRBV28, the J gene TRBJ1-2; TRBD1 might be the D (5 bases). The V end lost 6 bases, the J end lost 2 bases, and 22 bases lay between the germline ends. Germline V gene lookup returns CDR1 MDHEN and CDR2 SYDVKM. The CDR3 length is 17 residues. The CDR3 region is CASSGTDFNRKNYGYTF. The CDR3, as DNA: TGTGCCAGCAGCGGGACGGACTTCAACCGAAAAAACTATGGCTACACCTTC.

This chain joins TRBV28 and TRBJ2-5; 10 bases match TRBD1. The V gene end was trimmed by 4 bases and the J gene end by 2 bases; junction bases not matched to a gene: 7. CDR3 length: 16 residues. The germline CDR1 and CDR2 sequences are MDHEN and SYDVKM. The CDR3 nucleotides read TGTGCCAGCAGTTCCGGGACAGGGGCACGGCAAGAGACCCAGTACTTC. Translation: CASSSGTGARQETQYF.

This clone showed up just once. The V call is TRBV5-1, the J call TRBJ2-7; 12 bases agree with TRBD2. The germline V gene has CDR1 SGHRS and CDR2 YFSETQ. The CDR3 is 16 amino acids. Trimming took 4 bases from V and 2 from J; bases not matched to a gene: 7. CDR3 region: CASSPLTSGGPYEQYF. DNA of the CDR3: TGCGCCAGCAGCCCCTTGACTAGCGGGGGCCCCTACGAGCAGTACTTC.

The J gene is TRBJ2-7, the V gene TRBV15; 7 positions match TRBD2. V gave up 3 bases and J gave up 4 bases; unmatched junction bases: 18. Germline V gene data show CDR1 as LNHNV and CDR2 as YYDKDF (reference sequence). The CDR3 contains 18 residues. The CDR3 sequence: CATSSNPSASGLTYEQYF. In DNA form, the CDR3 reads TGTGCCACCAGCAGTAATCCATCAGCTAGCGGATTAACTTACGAGCAGTACTTC.

Worth noting for this clone: The identical CDR3 is also encoded by other nucleotide sequences in the sample. The chain links TRBV5-4 to TRBJ2-5; 7 nucleotides agree with TRBD2. Germline lookup yields CDR1 SGHNT and CDR2 YYREEE (reference sequence). The trim removed 1 base at V and 3 bases at J, leaving 0 bases unmatched. The CDR3 is 13 amino acids. For the CDR3, the DNA is TGTGCCAGCAGCTTGACTAGCGAAGAGACCCAGTACTTC. Translating it yields CASSLTSEETQYF.

The V and J genes are TRBV7-9 and TRBJ2-1; 8 positions agree with TRBD1. The J segment lost 7 bases and the V segment lost 0 bases, leaving 8 bases of the junction unmatched. This CDR3 is built from 16 residues. Germline V gene data show CDR1 as SEHNR and CDR2 as FQNEAQ (reference sequence). CDR3 residues: CASSLASRGLGNEQFF. The DNA of the CDR3 is TGTGCCAGCAGCTTAGCGTCCAGGGGGCTCGGTAATGAGCAGTTCTTC.

This chain connects TRBV4-1 to TRBJ2-3; D remains ambiguous. V was pared by 4 bases and J by 6 bases, with 17 bases between. CDR1 MGHRA and CDR2 YSYEKL come from the germline V gene. This CDR3 has 15 amino acids. Written as DNA, the CDR3 is TGCGCCAGCAGCCTGGTAGACGGGCGCATCGATACGCAGTATTTT. Amino acid sequence: CASSLVDGRIDTQYF.

V and J are TRBV6-5 and TRBJ1-5; tentative D call: TRBD1 (5 bases). Trimming left V 0 bases short and J 4 bases short, with 13 bases between. Germline lookup yields CDR1 MNHEY and CDR2 SVGAGI. CDR3 length equals 16 residues. Here the CDR3 DNA reads TGTGCCAGCAGTTACTCGTGGGGGGAGGCTAATCAGCCCCAGCATTTT. Residues: CASSYSWGEANQPQHF.

The rearrangement links TRBV7-5 to TRBJ2-7; the D segment call TRBD2 is taken from the table without a DNA check. TRBV7-5 is an annotated pseudogene. CDR3 size: 11 residues. The CDR3 loop reads CARSPLYEQYF. The CDR3, as DNA: TGTGCCAGAAGCCCCCTCTACGAGCAGTACTTC.

The chain is built from TRBV18 and TRBJ2-1, with D possibly being TRBD2 (6 bases). CDR3 length: 15 residues. Between the trimmed V and J ends, which lost 0 bases and 7 bases, there was a span of 13 bases. The germline gives CDR1 KGHSH, CDR2 LQKENI. The CDR3 nucleotides read TGTGCCAGCTCACCACCTCGTCTAGCGAATAATGAGCAGTTCTTC. This translates into CASSPPRLANNEQFF.

V and J are TRBV6-5 and TRBJ2-2, with D uncertain. V was shortened by 2 bases and J by 4 bases, with 14 bases between the two germline ends. The germline V gene has CDR1 MNHEY and CDR2 SVGAGI. This CDR3 has 16 amino acids. CDR3 coding DNA: TGTGCCAGCAGTTACGCTGAAGTTTATGGCACCGGGGAGCTGTTTTTT. It encodes CASSYAEVYGTGELFF.

The rearrangement uses TRBV4-1 and TRBJ2-1; D is possibly TRBD2 (7 bases). Trimming shortened V by 0 bases and J by 12 bases, and 18 bases separated the two germline ends. The CDR3 is 15 amino acids. In germline, CDR1 is MGHRA, CDR2 YSYEKL. The CDR3 here is CASSQDTGGQGGQFF. In DNA, the CDR3 is TGCGCCAGCAGCCAAGATACGGGGGGACAAGGCGGGCAGTTCTTC.

The V call is TRBV4-1, the J call TRBJ1-2; possible D gene TRBD1, 5 bases. The V gene lost 1 base and the J gene lost 5 bases, with 23 bases spanning the gap. This CDR3 is 18 amino acids long. Germline assignment: CDR1 MGHRA and CDR2 YSYEKL. The CDR3 nucleotides are TGCGCCAGCAGCCAAGTCCATTATGGGACCGCGGTAGCTTATGGCTACACCTTC. Translating gives CASSQVHYGTAVAYGYTF.

The rearrangement uses TRBV27 and TRBJ2-2, with D perhaps matching TRBD1 (6 bases). This CDR3 is 15 amino acids long. Looked up from germline, CDR1 is MNHEY and CDR2 is SMNVEV (reference sequence). The ends were cut back, 5 bases at V and 1 base at J, with 11 bases in the middle. The CDR3: CASSPTTGNTGELFF. The CDR3 DNA reads as TGTGCCAGCAGTCCAACGACAGGGAACACCGGGGAGCTGTTTTTT.

This clone was counted once. The chain combines TRBV30 with TRBJ2-3; the match to TRBD2 covers 11 bases. The CDR3 spans 16 residues. The germline V gene encodes CDR1 GTSNPN and CDR2 SVGIG (reference sequence). The V gene end was trimmed by 8 bases and the J gene end by 1 base; junction bases not matched to a gene: 11. CDR3 protein: CAALGLAGGRTDTQYF. The DNA of the CDR3 is TGTGCCGCCCTCGGGCTAGCGGGGGGTCGCACAGATACGCAGTATTTT.

This CDR3 is CASSPTSGTSYEQYF. CDR3 nucleotide sequence: TGCGCCAGCAGCCCTACTAGCGGGACCTCCTACGAGCAGTACTTC. The chain joins TRBV5-1 to TRBJ2-7; 10 bases are shared with TRBD2. Trimming cost V 4 bases and J 0 bases; bases outside gene matches: 4. Germline CDR1 is SGHRS and CDR2 is YFSETQ. The CDR3 is 15 residues long.

This chain joins TRBV5-6 and TRBJ1-5; the D is unclear. There are 15 residues in the CDR3. The V and J ends lost 0 bases and 4 bases respectively, with 11 bases between them. Germline V gene data show CDR1 as SGHDT and CDR2 as YYEEEE. CDR3 DNA: TGTGCCAGCAGCTTGGCCTCAGGAATAAATCAGCCCCAGCATTTT. This translates into CASSLASGINQPQHF. Full variable domain (outside the CDR3, taken from reference TRBV5-6 and TRBJ1-5): DAGVTQSPTHLIKTRGQQVTLRCSPKSGHDTVSWYQQALGQGPQFIFQYYEEEERQRGNFPDRFSGHQFPNYSSELNVNALLLGDSALYLCASSLASGINQPQHFGDGTRLSIL.

In the case of this clone: This sample also contains other DNA sequences that code for the same CDR3. The V and J genes are TRBV7-2 and TRBJ2-3; the D is unclear. The CDR3 has 11 amino acids. V was trimmed by 0 bases and J by 6 bases, leaving 1 base between them. Germline V CDR1 and CDR2: SGHTA, FQGNSA. The CDR3, as DNA: TGTGCCAGCAGCTTAGCCGATACGCAGTATTTT. Its translation is CASSLADTQYF.

V gene TRBV6-4 combines with J gene TRBJ1-1; maybe TRBD1 (5 bases). The CDR3 length is 13 residues. Germline assignment: CDR1 MRHNA and CDR2 SNTAGT. Trimming removed 4 bases from V and 5 bases from J, with 11 bases in between. The DNA of the CDR3 is TGTGCCAGCAGTGTGTGGGGGTGGACTGAAGCTTTCTTT. It is translated as CASSVWGWTEAFF.

This chain connects TRBV11-2 to TRBJ2-2; unclear D gene. V was clipped by 5 bases and J by 2 bases, with 9 bases between them. From germline, CDR1 is SGHAT and CDR2 FQNNGV. The CDR3 spans 14 residues. For the CDR3, the DNA is TGTGCCAGCAGCCCTACGGTTAACACCGGGGAGCTGTTTTTT. Translating gives CASSPTVNTGELFF.

As to this clone: In the same sample, other DNA sequences code for this CDR3. The chain has TRBV27 and TRBJ2-6, with a weak D call TRBD1 (5 bases). Germline CDR1 MNHEY, CDR2 SMNVEV (reference sequence). Trimming left V 1 base short and J 2 bases short, with 9 bases between. The CDR3 sequence is 16 residues long. The DNA for the CDR3 is TGTGCCAGCAGTTTATTGGCAGGGACTGGGGCCAACGTCCTGACTTTC. Protein: CASSLLAGTGANVLTF.

V gene TRBV11-2 combines with J gene TRBJ2-7; 8 bases are a match to TRBD1. Germline CDR1 SGHAT, CDR2 FQNNGV. There are 15 residues in the CDR3. V gave up 5 bases and J gave up 3 bases; unmatched junction bases: 9. DNA for the CDR3: TGTGCCAGCAGCCTCGGGACAGGAGAACTCTACGAGCAGTACTTC. This sequence encodes CASSLGTGELYEQYF.

The chain couples TRBV7-8 to TRBJ2-1; D is uncertain. CDR3 size: 14 residues. The germline V gene encodes CDR1 SGHVS and CDR2 FQNEAQ. Trimming took 3 bases from V and 4 from J, leaving 10 bases between them. CDR3: CASSFRSGYNEQFF. The CDR3, as DNA: TGTGCCAGCAGCTTCCGAAGTGGGTACAATGAGCAGTTCTTC.

The V gene is TRBV13, the J gene TRBJ2-2; D may be TRBD2 (5 bases). This CDR3 has 16 residues. V was shortened by 5 bases and J by 0 bases, with 13 bases between the two germline ends. From germline, CDR1 is PRHDT and CDR2 FYEKMQ (reference sequence). DNA for the CDR3: TGTGCCAGCAGCCTCCGAAACGGGGCGAACACCGGGGAGCTGTTTTTT. Translating it yields CASSLRNGANTGELFF.

V is TRBV6-1 and J is TRBJ2-7; TRBD1 agrees at 8 bases. Germline CDR1 is MNHNS and CDR2 is SASEGT. The CDR3 is 13 amino acids. With 10 bases clipped from V and 4 bases from J, the junction kept 9 bases outside the gene matches. The CDR3 DNA reads as TGTGCCACAGCTTGGACAGGGAAATACGAGCAGTACTTC. Its translation is CATAWTGKYEQYF.

The genes are TRBV19 and TRBJ2-5; TRBD2 agrees at 8 bases. The CDR3 runs to 17 residues. Germline V CDR1 and CDR2: LNHDA, SQIVND (reference sequence). V lost 4 bases and J lost 1; bases outside the gene matches: 11. CDR3 DNA sequence: TGTGCCAGTAGTACCTTGCCGGCTAGCGGGTTCCAAGAGACCCAGTACTTC. Its protein product is CASSTLPASGFQETQYF. Drawing the rest from reference TRBV19 and TRBJ2-5, the complete variable domain is DGGITQSPKYLFRKEGQNVTLSCEQNLNHDAMYWYRQDPGQGLRLIYYSQIVNDFQKGDIAEGYSVSREKKESFPLTVTSAQKNPTAFYLCASSTLPASGFQETQYFGPGTRLLVL.

V is TRBV7-9 and J is TRBJ2-7, with 7 positions matching TRBD2. CDR1 is SEHNR, CDR2 FQNEAQ, per germline (reference sequence). The V segment lost 0 bases and the J segment 1 base; nucleotides outside the gene matches: 6. This CDR3 has 16 amino acids. The CDR3 protein is CASSLAEAGVSYEQYF. The CDR3 nucleotides are TGTGCCAGCAGCTTAGCGGAGGCGGGAGTGTCCTACGAGCAGTACTTC.